These T cell receptor beta chains were read from a single sample in a study of T-cell reconstitution after alpha-beta-depleted transplantation in children. TCRdb re-called the PCR reads through MiXCR, storing one row per CDR3 protein. Of just over 950,000 distinct CDR3 sequences in the sample, about 29% were seen once. Material: PBMCs, mostly from graft donor cells, obtained 360 days after TCRalphabeta/CD19-depleted stem cell transplant. These receptors all stem from a boy younger than two who had a stem cell transplant for SCID, so the T cells may come from the graft donor. Both conserved end residues are part of each CDR3. D genes are given only for firm matches. The size entry is marked missing in some rows and otherwise reads once, few, many or a size class.

cdr3_aa: CASSRPAGTGDRGEQYF; cdr3_nt: TGCGCCAGCAGCCGCCCAGCCGGGACAGGAGACCGTGGAGAGCAGTACTTC; j_call: TRBJ2-7; v_call: TRBV4-1; d_call: TRBD1; clone_size: .
cdr3_aa: CASGLGVVEQFF; cdr3_nt: TGTGCCAGCGGTTTGGGTGTAGTTGAGCAGTTCTTC; j_call: TRBJ2-1; v_call: TRBV12-3/TRBV12-4; d_call: .; clone_size: .
cdr3_aa: CASSYSLGFEQYF; cdr3_nt: TGTGCCAGCAGTTACTCGTTGGGATTCGAGCAGTACTTC; j_call: TRBJ2-7; v_call: TRBV6-5; d_call: .; clone_size: .
cdr3_aa: CASSYGKGGNSPLHF; cdr3_nt: TGTGCCAGCAGTTACGGCAAGGGCGGAAATTCACCCCTCCACTTT; j_call: TRBJ1-6; v_call: TRBV2; d_call: .; clone_size: few
cdr3_aa: CASSLRESGYQETQYF; cdr3_nt: TGCGCCAGCAGCTTAAGGGAAAGTGGATACCAAGAGACCCAGTACTTC; j_call: TRBJ2-5; v_call: TRBV5-1; d_call: .; clone_size: .
cdr3_aa: CATRGDSYNEQFF; cdr3_nt: TGTGCCACCAGGGGGGATTCCTACAATGAGCAGTTCTTC; j_call: TRBJ2-1; v_call: TRBV15; d_call: .; clone_size: few
cdr3_aa: CASSRVASAAYEQYF; cdr3_nt: TGTGCCAGCAGCCGCGTCGCAAGTGCCGCCTACGAGCAGTACTTC; j_call: TRBJ2-7; v_call: TRBV14; d_call: .; clone_size: .
cdr3_aa: CASSQESHTGELFF; cdr3_nt: TGCGCCAGCAGCCAAGAGTCCCACACCGGGGAGCTGTTTTTT; j_call: TRBJ2-2; v_call: TRBV4-3; d_call: .; clone_size: few
cdr3_aa: CASSSPGGELSNQPQHF; cdr3_nt: TGTGCCAGCAGTTCCCCAGGGGGGGAGCTTAGCAATCAGCCCCAGCATTTT; j_call: TRBJ1-5; v_call: TRBV28; d_call: TRBD1; clone_size: few
cdr3_aa: CASSPRDRVSNQPQHF; cdr3_nt: TGTGCCAGCAGTCCCAGGGACCGGGTGAGCAATCAGCCCCAGCATTTT; j_call: TRBJ1-5; v_call: TRBV6-1; d_call: .; clone_size: .
cdr3_aa: CASSPEGPRATTEAFF; cdr3_nt: TGCGCCAGCAGCCCCGAGGGCCCTCGGGCGACCACTGAAGCTTTCTTT; j_call: TRBJ1-1; v_call: TRBV5-1; d_call: .; clone_size: .
cdr3_aa: CASSLGVWGLADTQYF; cdr3_nt: TGTGCCAGCAGCTTAGGTGTTTGGGGGTTAGCAGATACGCAGTATTTT; j_call: TRBJ2-3; v_call: TRBV7-3; d_call: .; clone_size: .
cdr3_aa: CASSRRAQMNTEAFF; cdr3_nt: TGCGCCAGCAGCCGACGGGCCCAGATGAACACTGAAGCTTTCTTT; j_call: TRBJ1-1; v_call: TRBV5-1; d_call: .; clone_size: .